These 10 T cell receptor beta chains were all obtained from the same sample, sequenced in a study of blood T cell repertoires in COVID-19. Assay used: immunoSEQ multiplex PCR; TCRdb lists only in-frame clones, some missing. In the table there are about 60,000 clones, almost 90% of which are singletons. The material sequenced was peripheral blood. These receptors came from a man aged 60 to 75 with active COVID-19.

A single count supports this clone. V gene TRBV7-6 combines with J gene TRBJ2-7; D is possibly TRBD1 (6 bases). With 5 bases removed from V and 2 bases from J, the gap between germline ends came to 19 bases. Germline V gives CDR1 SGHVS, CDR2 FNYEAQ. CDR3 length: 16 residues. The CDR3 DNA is TGTGCCAGCAGCACACTTGCCGGGACAACTACCTACGAGCAGTACTTC. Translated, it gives CASSTLAGTTTYEQYF.

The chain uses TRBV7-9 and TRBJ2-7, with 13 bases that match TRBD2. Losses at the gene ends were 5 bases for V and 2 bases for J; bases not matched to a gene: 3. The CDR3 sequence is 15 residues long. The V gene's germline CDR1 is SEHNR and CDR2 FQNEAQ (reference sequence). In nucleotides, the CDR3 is TGTGCCAGCAGCCCCACTAGCGGGAGGGCCTACGAGCAGTACTTC. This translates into CASSPTSGRAYEQYF.

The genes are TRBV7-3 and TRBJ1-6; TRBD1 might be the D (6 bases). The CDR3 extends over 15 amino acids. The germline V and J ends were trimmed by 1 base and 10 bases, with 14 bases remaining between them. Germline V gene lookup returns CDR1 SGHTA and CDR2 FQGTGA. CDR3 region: CASSLSRDRTSPLHF. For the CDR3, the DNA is TGTGCCAGCAGCTTAAGTCGTGACAGGACCTCACCCCTCCACTTT.

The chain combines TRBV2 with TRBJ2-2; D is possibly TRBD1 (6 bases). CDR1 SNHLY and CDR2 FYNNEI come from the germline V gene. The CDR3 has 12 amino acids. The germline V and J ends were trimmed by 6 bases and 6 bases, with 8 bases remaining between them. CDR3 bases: TGTGCCAGCAGCCAGGGGTCCGGGGAGCTGTTTTTT. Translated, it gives CASSQGSGELFF.

CDR3 DNA: TGTGCCAGCAGTTTAGTAGCGGGGGGGCAAAATGAGCAGTTCTTC. It encodes CASSLVAGGQNEQFF. The chain recombines TRBV28 with TRBJ2-1; 11 bases are a match to TRBD2. Germline CDR1 is MDHEN and CDR2 is SYDVKM. There are 15 residues in the CDR3. V lost 2 bases to trimming and J lost 7 bases; unmatched junction nucleotides: 4.

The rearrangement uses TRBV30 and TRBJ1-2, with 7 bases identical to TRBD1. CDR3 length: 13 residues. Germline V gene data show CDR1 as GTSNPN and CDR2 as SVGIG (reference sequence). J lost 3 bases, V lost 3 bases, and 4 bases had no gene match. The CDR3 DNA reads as TGTGCCTGGAGCAGGGGGTTGGACTATGGCTACACCTTC. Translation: CAWSRGLDYGYTF.

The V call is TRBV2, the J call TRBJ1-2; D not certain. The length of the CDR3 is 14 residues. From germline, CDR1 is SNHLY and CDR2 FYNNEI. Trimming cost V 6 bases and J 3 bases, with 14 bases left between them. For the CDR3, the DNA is TGTGCCAGCAGCGAGGGAGGCGTCCACTATGGCTACACCTTC. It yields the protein CASSEGGVHYGYTF.

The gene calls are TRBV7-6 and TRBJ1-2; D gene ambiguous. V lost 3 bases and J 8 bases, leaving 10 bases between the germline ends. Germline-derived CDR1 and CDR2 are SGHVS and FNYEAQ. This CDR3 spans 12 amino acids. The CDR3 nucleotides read TGTGCCAGCAGCTTGCGGGTTAAAGGCTACACCTTC. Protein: CASSLRVKGYTF. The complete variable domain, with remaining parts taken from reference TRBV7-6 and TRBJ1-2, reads GAGVSQSPRYKVTKRGQDVALRCDPISGHVSLYWYRQALGQGPEFLTYFNYEAQQDKSGLPNDRFSAERPEGSISTLTIQRTEQRDSAMYRCASSLRVKGYTFGSGTRLTVV.

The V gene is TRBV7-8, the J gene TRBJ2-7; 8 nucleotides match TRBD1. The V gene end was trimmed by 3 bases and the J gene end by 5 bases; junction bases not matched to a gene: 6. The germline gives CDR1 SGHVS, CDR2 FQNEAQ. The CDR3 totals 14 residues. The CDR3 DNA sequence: TGTGCCAGCAGCTTGGACAGGGCACAGGACGAGCAGTACTTC. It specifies CASSLDRAQDEQYF.

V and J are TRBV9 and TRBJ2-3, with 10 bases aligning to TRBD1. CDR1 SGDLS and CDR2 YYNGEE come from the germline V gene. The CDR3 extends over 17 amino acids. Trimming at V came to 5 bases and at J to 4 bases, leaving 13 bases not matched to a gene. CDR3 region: CASSLESRQGASDTQYF. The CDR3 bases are TGTGCCAGCAGTCTCGAATCGAGACAGGGGGCGTCAGATACGCAGTATTTT.